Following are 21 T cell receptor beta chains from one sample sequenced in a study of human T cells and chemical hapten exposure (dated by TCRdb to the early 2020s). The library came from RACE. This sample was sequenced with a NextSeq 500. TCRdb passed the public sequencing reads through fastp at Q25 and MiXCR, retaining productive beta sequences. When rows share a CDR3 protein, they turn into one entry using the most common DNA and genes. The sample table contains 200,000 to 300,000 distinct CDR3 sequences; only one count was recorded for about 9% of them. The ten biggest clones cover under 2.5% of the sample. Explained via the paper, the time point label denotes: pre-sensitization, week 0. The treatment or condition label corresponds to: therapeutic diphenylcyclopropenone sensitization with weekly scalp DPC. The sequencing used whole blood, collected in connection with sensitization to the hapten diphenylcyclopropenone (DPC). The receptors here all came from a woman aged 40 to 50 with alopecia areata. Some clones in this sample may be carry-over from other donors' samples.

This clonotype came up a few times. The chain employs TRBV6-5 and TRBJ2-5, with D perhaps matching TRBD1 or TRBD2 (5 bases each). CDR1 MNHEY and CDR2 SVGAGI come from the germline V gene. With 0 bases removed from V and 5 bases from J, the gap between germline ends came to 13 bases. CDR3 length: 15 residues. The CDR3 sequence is CASSYSSPGTETQYF. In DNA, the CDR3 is TGTGCCAGCAGTTACTCGTCCCCAGGGACGGAGACCCAGTACTTC.

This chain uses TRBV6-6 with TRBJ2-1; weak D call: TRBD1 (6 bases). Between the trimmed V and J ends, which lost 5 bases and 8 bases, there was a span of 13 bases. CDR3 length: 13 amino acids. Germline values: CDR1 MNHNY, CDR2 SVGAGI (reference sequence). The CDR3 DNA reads TGTGCCAGCAGTCCCCCGCACAGGGATGAGCAGTTCTTC. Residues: CASSPPHRDEQFF.

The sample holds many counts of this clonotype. The CDR3 spells CASSDSLRTEAFF. CDR3 in DNA: TGCGCCAGCAGTGACAGCCTCCGCACTGAAGCTTTCTTT. V gene TRBV5-1 combines with J gene TRBJ1-1, with a possible D match to TRBD1 (5 bases). This CDR3 contains 13 residues. Trimming took off 5 bases at V and 4 bases at J, with 12 bases between the two ends. Germline V gives CDR1 SGHRS, CDR2 YFSETQ.

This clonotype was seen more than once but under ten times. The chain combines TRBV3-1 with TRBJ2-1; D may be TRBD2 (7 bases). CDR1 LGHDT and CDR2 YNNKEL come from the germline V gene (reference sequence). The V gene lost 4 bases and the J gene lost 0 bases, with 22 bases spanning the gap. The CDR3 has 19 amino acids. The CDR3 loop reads CASSLTPSSGQSSYNEQFF. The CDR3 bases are TGTGCCAGCAGCCTGACTCCCTCTAGCGGACAGAGCTCCTACAATGAGCAGTTCTTC.

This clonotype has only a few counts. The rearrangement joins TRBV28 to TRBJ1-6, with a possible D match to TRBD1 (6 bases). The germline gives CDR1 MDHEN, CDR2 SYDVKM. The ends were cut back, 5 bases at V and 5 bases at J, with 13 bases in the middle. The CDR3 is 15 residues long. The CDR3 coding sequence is TGTGCCAGCAGTCTACTCACAGGGAATAATTCACCCCTCCACTTT. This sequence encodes CASSLLTGNNSPLHF.

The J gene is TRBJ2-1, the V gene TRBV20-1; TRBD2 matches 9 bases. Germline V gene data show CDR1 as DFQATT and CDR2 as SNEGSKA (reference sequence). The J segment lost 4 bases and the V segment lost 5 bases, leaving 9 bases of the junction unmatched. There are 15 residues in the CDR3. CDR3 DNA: TGCAGTGCTCAAAGTGGGACTAGCACTTACAATGAGCAGTTCTTC. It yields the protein CSAQSGTSTYNEQFF.

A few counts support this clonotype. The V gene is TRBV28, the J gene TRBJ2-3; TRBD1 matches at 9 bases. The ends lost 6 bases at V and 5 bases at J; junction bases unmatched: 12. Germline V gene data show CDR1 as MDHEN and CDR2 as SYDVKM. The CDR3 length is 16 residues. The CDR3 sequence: CASSSPGQGSVDTQYF. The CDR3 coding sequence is TGTGCCAGCAGCTCTCCGGGACAGGGTTCGGTAGATACGCAGTATTTT.

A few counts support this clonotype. CDR3 in amino acids: CASSFRQGANTEAFF. Written as DNA, the CDR3 is TGTGCCAGCAGTTTCCGACAGGGGGCGAACACTGAAGCTTTCTTT. This chain uses TRBV12-3 or TRBV12-4 with TRBJ1-1; 10 bases map to TRBD1. The V and J ends lost 3 bases and 1 base, in that order; junction bases with no gene match: 2. The CDR3 sequence is 15 residues long.

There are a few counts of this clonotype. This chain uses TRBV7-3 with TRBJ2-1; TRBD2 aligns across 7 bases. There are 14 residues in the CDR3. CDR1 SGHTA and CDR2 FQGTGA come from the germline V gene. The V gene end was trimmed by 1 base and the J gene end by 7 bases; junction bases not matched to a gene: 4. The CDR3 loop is CASSLSGSENEQFF. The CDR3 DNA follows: TGTGCCAGCAGCTTAAGCGGGAGCGAGAATGAGCAGTTCTTC.

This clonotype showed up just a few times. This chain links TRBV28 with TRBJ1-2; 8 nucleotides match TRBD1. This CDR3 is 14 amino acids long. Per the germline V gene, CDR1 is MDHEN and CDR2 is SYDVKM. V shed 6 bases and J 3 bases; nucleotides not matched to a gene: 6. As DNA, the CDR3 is TGTGCCAGCAGGATGACAGGGGCAGACTATGGCTACACCTTC. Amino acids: CASRMTGADYGYTF.

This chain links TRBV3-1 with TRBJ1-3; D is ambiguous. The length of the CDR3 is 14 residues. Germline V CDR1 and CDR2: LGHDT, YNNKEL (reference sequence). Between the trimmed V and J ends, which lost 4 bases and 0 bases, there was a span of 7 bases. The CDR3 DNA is TGTGCCAGCAGCCTCTTAAGCTCTGGAAACACCATATATTTT. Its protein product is CASSLLSSGNTIYF. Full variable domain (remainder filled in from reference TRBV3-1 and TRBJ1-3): DTAVSQTPKYLVTQMGNDKSIKCEQNLGHDTMYWYKQDSKKFLKIMFSYNNKELIINETVPNRFSPKSPDKAHLNLHINSLELGDSAVYFCASSLLSSGNTIYFGEGSWLTVV.

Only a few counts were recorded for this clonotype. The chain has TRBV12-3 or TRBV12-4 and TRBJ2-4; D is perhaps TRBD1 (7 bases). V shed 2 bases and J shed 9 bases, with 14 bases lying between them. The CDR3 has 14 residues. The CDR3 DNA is TGTGCCAGCAGTTTATTCCCAGGGGGAGGCATTCAGTACTTC. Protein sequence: CASSLFPGGGIQYF.

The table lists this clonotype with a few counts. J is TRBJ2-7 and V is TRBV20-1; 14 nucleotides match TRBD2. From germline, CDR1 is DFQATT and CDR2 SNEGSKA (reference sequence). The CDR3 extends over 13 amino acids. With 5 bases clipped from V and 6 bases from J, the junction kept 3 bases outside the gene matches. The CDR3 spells CSARTSGRPEQYF. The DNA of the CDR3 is TGCAGTGCTCGGACTAGCGGGAGGCCCGAGCAGTACTTC.

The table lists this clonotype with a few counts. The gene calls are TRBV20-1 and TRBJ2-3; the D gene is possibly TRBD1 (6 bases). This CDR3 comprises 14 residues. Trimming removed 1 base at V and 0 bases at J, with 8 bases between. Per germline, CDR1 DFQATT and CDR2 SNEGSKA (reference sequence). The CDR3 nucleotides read TGCAGTGCTAGAGTGGGGGCTAGCACAGATACGCAGTATTTT. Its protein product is CSARVGASTDTQYF.

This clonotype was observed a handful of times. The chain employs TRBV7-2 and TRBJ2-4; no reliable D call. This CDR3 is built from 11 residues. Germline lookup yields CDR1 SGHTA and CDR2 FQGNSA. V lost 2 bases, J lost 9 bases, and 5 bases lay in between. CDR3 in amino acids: CASSLPGIQYF. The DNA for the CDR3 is TGTGCCAGCAGCTTACCAGGCATTCAGTACTTC.

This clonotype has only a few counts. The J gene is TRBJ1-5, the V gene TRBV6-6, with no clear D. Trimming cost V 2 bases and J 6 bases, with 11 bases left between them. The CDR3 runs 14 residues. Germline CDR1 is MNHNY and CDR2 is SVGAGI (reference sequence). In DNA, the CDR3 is TGTGCCAGCAGTTACCATCCTCCTAGTCAGCCCCAGCATTTT. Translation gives CASSYHPPSQPQHF.

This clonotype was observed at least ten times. In DNA form, the CDR3 reads TGTGCCAGCAGCCCCGGGACCTACGTACCGGATGAGCAGTTCTTC. Translating it yields CASSPGTYVPDEQFF. The V and J genes are TRBV7-9 and TRBJ2-1; D might be TRBD1 or TRBD2, each matching 5 bases. Trimming removed 5 bases from V and 8 bases from J, with 19 bases in between. The CDR3 extends over 15 amino acids. Germline V CDR1 and CDR2: SEHNR, FQNEAQ (reference sequence).

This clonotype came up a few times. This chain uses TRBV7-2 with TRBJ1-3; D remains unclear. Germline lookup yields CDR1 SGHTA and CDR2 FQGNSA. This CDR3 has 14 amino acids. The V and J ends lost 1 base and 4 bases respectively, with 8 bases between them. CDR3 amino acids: CASSLGGRGNTIYF. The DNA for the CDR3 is TGTGCCAGCAGCTTAGGGGGAAGGGGAAACACCATATATTTT.

The CDR3 loop reads CASSSPGLYQPQHF. The CDR3 DNA reads as TGTGCCAGCAGTTCGCCGGGACTCTATCAGCCCCAGCATTTT. The chain joins TRBV12-3 or TRBV12-4 to TRBJ1-5; maybe TRBD1 (5 bases). The V gene lost 4 bases and the J gene lost 5 bases, with 12 bases spanning the gap. The CDR3 is made up of 14 amino acids.

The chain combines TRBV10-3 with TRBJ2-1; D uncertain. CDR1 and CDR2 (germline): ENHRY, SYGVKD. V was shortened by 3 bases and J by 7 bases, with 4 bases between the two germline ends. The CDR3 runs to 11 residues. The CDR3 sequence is CAISDINEQFF. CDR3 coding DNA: TGTGCCATCAGTGATATAAATGAGCAGTTCTTC.

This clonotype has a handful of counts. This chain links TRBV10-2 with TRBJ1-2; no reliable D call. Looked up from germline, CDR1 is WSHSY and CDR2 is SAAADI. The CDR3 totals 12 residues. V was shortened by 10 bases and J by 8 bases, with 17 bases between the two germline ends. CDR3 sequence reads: CATSEPSGGYTF. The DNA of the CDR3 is TGCGCCACCTCTGAGCCGTCTGGGGGCTACACCTTC.